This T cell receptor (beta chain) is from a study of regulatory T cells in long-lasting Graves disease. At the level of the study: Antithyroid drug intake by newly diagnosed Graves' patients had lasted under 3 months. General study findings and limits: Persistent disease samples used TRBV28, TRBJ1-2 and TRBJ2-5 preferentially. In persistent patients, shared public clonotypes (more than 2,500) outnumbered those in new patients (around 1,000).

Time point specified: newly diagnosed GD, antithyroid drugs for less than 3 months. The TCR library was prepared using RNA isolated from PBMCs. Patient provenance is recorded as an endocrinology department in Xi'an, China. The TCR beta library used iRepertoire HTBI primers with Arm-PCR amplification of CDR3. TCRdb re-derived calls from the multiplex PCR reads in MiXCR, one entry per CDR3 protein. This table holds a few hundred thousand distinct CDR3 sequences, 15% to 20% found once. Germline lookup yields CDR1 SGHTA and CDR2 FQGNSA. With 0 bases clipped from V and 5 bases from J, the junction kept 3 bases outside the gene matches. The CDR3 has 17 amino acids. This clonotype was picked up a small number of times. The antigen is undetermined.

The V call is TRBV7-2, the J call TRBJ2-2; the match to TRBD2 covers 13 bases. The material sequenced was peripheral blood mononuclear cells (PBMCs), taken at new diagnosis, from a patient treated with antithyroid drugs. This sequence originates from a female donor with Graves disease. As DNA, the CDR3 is TGTGCCAGCAGCTTAGCACAGGGACTAGCGGGAACCGGGGAGCTGTTTTTT. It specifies CASSLAQGLAGTGELFF. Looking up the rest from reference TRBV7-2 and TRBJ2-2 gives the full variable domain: GAGVSQSPSNKVTEKGKDVELRCDPISGHTALYWYRQSLGQGLEFLIYFQGNSAPDKSGLPSDRFSAERTGGSVSTLTIQRTQQEDSAVYLCASSLAQGLAGTGELFFGEGSRLTVL.